This T cell receptor (beta chain) was profiled in a study of cytomegalovirus exposure and HLA in healthy donors. About this clone: Its target is not known.

Study-level findings and limits: A likely sequencing artifact accounted for one observed cluster of highly shared sequence variants. When presence/absence was analysed, sequencing depth was taken to be roughly uniform across donors. Productive rates of about 90% or about 30% were seen for most TCR beta V segments in an earlier analysis.

The PCR had 60 Vbeta and 13 Jbeta primers. Some clones are missing from TCRdb's copy, which holds only in-frame ones; the method was immunoSEQ multiplex PCR. Among around 150,000 clones, roughly 84% were seen once, and the ten largest hold over 1.5%. V was pared by 0 bases and J by 9 bases, with 14 bases between. The CDR3 extends over 13 amino acids. Germline values: CDR1 SQVTM, CDR2 ANQGSEA. The chain recombines TRBV29-1 with TRBJ1-1; possibly TRBD1 for D (5 bases). The sequenced sample consisted of PBMCs. The clonotype comes from a woman between 18 and 30 years old in good health and CMV-seronegative. The CDR3 loop reads CSVEDRTRAKAFF. In DNA, the CDR3 is TGCAGCGTTGAAGATCGCACCAGGGCTAAAGCTTTCTTT.